This T cell receptor beta chain was sequenced in a study of vaccination effects on CD4 cells after COVID-19. The data were produced by immunoSEQ multiplex PCR, yet TCRdb's version contains in-frame clones alone and is incomplete. The sample shows about 60,000 clones, roughly 79% of them seen only once. Note on this clone: The antigen remains unidentified.

The CDR3 runs 15 residues. CDR1 and CDR2 (germline): MGHDK, SYGVNS. The V and J ends lost 2 bases and 0 bases respectively, with 5 bases between them. Study-level points and caveats: Vaccine-induced clones in healthy vaccinees cross-reacted with common cold coronaviruses in only 1 of 255 cases. The study had few convalescent patients and no early post-infection timepoints.

CD4+ T cells specific for antigen were expanded with viral peptide pools by the ViraFEST assay before sequencing. Following culture for approximately ten days, CD4+ T cells were isolated. Vaccinated recipients, who were negative for nucleocapsid antibodies, had no history of SARS-CoV-2 infection. The chain couples TRBV25-1 to TRBJ1-6; D unresolved. The sequencing used CD4+ T cells from PBMCs cultured with HCoV-229E spike peptides, collected before COVID-19 vaccination. This clonotype originated in a human donor who received a COVID-19 vaccine. Written as DNA, the CDR3 is TGTGCCAGCAGTGAACTGAGCTCCTATAATTCACCCCTCCACTTT. Translating it yields CASSELSSYNSPLHF.